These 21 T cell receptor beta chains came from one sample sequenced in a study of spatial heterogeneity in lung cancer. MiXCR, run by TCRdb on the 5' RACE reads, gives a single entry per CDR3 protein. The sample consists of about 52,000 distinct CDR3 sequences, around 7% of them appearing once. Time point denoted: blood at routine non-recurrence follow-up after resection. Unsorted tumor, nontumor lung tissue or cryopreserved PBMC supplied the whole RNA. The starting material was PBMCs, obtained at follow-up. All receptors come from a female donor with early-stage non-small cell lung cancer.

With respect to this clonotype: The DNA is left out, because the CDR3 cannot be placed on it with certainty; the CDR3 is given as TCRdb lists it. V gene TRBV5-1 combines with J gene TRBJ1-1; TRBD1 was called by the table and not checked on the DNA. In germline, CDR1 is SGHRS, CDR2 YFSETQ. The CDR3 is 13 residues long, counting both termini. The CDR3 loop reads CVSSFGQGTEAFF.

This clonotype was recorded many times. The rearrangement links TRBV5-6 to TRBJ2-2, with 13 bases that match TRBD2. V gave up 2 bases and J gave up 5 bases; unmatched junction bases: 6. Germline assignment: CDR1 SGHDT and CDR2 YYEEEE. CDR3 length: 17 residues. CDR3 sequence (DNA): TGTGCCAGCAGCTTAAAGACTAGCGGGGGGACGACCGGGGAGCTGTTTTTT. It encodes CASSLKTSGGTTGELFF.

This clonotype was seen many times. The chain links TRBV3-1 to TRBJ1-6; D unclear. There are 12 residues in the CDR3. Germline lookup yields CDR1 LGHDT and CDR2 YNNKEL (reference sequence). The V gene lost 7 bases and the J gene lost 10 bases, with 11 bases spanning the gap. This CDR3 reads CASTTHSSPLHF. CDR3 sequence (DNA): TGTGCCAGCACCACGCACAGCTCACCCCTCCACTTT.

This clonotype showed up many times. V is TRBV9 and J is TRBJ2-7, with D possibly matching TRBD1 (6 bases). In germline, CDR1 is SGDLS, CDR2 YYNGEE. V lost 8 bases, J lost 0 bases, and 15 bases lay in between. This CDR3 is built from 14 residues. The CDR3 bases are TGTGCCAGTTCCGGGACAACTAGCTCCTACGAGCAGTACTTC. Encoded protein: CASSGTTSSYEQYF. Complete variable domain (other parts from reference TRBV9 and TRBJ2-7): DSGVTQTPKHLITATGQRVTLRCSPRSGDLSVYWYQQSLDQGLQFLIQYYNGEERAKGNILERFSAQQFPDLHSELNLSSLELGDSALYFCASSGTTSSYEQYFGPGTRLTVT.

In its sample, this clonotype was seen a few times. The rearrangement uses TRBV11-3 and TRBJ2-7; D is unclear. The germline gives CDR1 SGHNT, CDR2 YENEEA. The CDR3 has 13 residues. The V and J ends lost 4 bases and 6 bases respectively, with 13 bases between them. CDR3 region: CASSSSPATEQYF. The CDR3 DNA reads TGTGCCAGCAGCTCCTCCCCTGCGACCGAGCAGTACTTC.

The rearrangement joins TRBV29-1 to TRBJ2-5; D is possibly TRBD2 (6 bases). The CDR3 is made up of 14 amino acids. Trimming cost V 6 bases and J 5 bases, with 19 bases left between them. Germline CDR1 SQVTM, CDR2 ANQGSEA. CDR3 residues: CSVDGGSSGETQYF. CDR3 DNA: TGCAGCGTCGACGGGGGATCTTCGGGGGAGACCCAGTACTTC.

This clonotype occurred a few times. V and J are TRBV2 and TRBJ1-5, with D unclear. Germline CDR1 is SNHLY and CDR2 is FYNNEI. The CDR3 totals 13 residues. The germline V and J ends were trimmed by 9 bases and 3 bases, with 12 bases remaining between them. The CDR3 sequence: CASGKGPNQPQHF. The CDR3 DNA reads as TGTGCCAGTGGGAAAGGACCCAATCAGCCCCAGCATTTT.

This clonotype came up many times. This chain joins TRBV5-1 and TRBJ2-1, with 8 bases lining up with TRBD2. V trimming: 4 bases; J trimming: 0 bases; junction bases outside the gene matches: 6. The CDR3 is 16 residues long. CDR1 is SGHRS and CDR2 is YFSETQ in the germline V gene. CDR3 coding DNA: TGCGCCAGCAGCCCGGGGGGGGCGGTCTCCTACAATGAGCAGTTCTTC. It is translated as CASSPGGAVSYNEQFF.

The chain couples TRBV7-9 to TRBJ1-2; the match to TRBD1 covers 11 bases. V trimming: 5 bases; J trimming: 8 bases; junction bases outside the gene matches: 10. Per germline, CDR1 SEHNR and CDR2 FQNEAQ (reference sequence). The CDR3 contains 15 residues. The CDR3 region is CASSISGQGARGYTF. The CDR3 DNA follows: TGTGCCAGCAGCATCAGCGGACAGGGGGCGCGAGGCTACACCTTC.

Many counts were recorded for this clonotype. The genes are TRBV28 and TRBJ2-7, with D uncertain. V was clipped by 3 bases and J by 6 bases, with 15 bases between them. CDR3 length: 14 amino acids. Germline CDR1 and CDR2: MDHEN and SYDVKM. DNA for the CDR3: TGTGCCAGCAGTTTGACAACGATCCCTCCCGAGCAGTACTTC. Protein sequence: CASSLTTIPPEQYF.

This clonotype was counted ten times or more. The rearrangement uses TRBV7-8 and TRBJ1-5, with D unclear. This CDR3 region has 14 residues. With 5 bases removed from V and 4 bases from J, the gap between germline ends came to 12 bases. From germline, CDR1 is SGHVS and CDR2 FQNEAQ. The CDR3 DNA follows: TGTGCCAGCAGCCCCCTTTGGGGAAATCAGCCCCAGCATTTT. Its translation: CASSPLWGNQPQHF.

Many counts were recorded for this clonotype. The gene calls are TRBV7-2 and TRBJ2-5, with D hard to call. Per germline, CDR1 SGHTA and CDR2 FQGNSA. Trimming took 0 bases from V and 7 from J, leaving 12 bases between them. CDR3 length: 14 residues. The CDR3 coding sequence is TGTGCCAGCAGCTTAGCCAGCACCCCGGGGACCCAGTACTTC. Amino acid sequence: CASSLASTPGTQYF.

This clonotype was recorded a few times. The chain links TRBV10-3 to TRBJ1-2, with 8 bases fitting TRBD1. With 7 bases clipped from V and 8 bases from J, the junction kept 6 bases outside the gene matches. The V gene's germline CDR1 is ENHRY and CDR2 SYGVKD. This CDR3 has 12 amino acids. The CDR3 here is CAITDRAKGYTF. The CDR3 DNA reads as TGTGCCATCACGGACAGGGCGAAAGGCTACACCTTC.

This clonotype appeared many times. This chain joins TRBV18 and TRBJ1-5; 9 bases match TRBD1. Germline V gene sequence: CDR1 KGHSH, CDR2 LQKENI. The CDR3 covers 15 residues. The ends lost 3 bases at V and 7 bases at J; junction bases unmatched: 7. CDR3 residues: CASSPGQGGSQPQHF. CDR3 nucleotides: TGTGCCAGCTCACCGGGACAGGGAGGAAGCCAGCCCCAGCATTTT. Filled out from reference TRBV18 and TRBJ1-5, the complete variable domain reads NAGVMQNPRHLVRRRGQEARLRCSPMKGHSHVYWYRQLPEEGLKFMVYLQKENIIDESGMPKERFSAEFPKEGPSILRIQQVVRGDSAAYFCASSPGQGGSQPQHFGDGTRLSIL.

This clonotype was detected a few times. Written as DNA, the CDR3 is TGTGCCAGCAGATCCGGGACAGAGAGGGATACGCAGTATTTT. It is translated as CASRSGTERDTQYF. The chain recombines TRBV12-3 or TRBV12-4 with TRBJ2-3; 7 bases match TRBD1. J was trimmed by 6 bases and V by 6 bases; bases with no gene match: 9. The CDR3 length is 14 residues.

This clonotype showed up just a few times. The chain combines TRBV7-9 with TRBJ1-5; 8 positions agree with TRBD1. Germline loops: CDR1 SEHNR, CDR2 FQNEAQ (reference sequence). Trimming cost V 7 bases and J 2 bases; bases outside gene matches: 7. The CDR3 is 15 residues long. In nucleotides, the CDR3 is TGTGCCAGCACAATTCAGGGGGCTGGCAATCAGCCCCAGCATTTT. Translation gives CASTIQGAGNQPQHF.

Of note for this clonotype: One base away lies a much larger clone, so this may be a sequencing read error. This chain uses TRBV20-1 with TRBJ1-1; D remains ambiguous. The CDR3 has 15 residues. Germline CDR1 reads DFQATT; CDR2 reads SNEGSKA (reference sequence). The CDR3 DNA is TGCAGAGCTAGAGAATGGAATCCCGGTGGCACTGAAGCTTTCTTT. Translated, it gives CRAREWNPGGTEAFF.

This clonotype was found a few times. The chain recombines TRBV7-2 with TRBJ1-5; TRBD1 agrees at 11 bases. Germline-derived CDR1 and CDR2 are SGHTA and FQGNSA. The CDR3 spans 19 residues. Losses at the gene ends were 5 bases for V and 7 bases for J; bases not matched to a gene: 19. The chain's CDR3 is CASSPGAGQGVWYRQPQHF. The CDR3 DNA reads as TGTGCCAGCAGCCCCGGGGCGGGACAGGGGGTGTGGTACCGGCAGCCCCAGCATTTT.

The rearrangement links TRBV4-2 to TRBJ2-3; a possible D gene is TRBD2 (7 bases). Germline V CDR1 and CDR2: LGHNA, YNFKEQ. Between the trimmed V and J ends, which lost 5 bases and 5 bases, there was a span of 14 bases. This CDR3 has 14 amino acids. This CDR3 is CASSAGAAEDTQYF. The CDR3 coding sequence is TGTGCCAGCAGCGCGGGGGCCGCTGAAGATACGCAGTATTTT.

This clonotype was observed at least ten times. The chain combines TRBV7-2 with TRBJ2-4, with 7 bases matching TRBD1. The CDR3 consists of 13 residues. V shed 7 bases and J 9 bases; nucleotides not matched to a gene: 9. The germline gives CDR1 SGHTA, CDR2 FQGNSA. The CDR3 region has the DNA TGTGCCAGCACACCAATGACAGGGAGCATTCAGTACTTC. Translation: CASTPMTGSIQYF.

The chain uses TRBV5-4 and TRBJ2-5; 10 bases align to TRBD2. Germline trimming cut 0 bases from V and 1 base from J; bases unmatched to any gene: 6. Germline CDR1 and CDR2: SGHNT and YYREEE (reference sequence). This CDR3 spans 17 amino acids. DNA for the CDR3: TGTGCCAGCAGCTTGGCCGAGCAGCGGGGGGGCCAAGAGACCCAGTACTTC. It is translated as CASSLAEQRGGQETQYF.